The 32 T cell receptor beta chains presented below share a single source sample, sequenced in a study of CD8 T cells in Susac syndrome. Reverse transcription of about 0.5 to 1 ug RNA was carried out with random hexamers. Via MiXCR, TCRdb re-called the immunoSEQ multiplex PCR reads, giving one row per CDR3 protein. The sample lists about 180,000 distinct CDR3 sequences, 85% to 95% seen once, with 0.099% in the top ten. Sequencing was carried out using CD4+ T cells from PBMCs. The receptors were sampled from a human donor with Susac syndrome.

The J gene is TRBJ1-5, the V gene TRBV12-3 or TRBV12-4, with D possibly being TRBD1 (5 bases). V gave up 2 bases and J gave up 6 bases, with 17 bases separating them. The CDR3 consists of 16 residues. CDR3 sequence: CASSLKDNQLSQPQHF. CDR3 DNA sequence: TGTGCCAGCAGTTTAAAGGACAACCAACTTAGTCAGCCCCAGCATTTT.

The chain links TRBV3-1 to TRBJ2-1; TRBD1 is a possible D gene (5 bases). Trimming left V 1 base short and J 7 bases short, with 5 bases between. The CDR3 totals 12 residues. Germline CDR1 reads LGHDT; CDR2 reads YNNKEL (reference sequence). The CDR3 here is CASSQAGNEQFF. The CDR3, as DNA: TGTGCCAGCAGCCAAGCAGGGAATGAGCAGTTCTTC.

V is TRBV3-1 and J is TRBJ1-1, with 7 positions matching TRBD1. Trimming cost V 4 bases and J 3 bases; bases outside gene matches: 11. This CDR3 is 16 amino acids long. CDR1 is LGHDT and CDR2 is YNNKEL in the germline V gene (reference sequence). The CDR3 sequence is CASSLGQGGHDTEAFF. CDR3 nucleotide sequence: TGTGCCAGCAGCCTGGGGCAGGGGGGTCATGACACTGAAGCTTTCTTT.

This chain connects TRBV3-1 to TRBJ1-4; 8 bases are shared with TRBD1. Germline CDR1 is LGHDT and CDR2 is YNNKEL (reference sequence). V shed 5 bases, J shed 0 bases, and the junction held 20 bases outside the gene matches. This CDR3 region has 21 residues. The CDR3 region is CASSKYRRTGTFVATNEKLFF. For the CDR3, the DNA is TGTGCCAGCAGCAAATACCGGAGGACAGGGACCTTCGTTGCAACTAATGAAAAACTGTTTTTT.

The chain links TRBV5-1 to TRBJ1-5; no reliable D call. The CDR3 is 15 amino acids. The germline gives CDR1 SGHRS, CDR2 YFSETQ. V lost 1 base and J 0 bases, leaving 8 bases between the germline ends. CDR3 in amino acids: CASSLSGDSNQPQHF. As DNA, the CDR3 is TGCGCCAGCAGCTTGTCCGGTGATAGCAATCAGCCCCAGCATTTT. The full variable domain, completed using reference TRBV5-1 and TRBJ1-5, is KAGVTQTPRYLIKTRGQQVTLSCSPISGHRSVSWYQQTPGQGLQFLFEYFSETQRNKGNFPGRFSGRQFSNSRSEMNVSTLELGDSALYLCASSLSGDSNQPQHFGDGTRLSIL.

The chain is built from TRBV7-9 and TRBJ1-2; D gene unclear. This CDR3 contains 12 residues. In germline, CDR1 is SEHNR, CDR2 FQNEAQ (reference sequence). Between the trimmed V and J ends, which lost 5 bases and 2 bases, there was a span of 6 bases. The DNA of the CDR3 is TGTGCCAGCAGCCCCCCGAACTATGGCTACACCTTC. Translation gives CASSPPNYGYTF.

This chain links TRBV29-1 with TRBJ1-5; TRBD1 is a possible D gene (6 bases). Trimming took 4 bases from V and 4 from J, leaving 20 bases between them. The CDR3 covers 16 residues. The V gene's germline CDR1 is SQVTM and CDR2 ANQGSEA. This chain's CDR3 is CSVVTGRGRANQPQHF. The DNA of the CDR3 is TGCAGCGTTGTCACAGGGAGAGGTCGAGCAAATCAGCCCCAGCATTTT.

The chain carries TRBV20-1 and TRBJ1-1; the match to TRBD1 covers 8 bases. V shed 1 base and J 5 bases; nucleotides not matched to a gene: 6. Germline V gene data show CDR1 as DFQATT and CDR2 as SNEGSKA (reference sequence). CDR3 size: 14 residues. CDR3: CSARGGQGDTEAFF. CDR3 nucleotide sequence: TGCAGTGCTAGAGGTGGACAGGGCGATACTGAAGCTTTCTTT.

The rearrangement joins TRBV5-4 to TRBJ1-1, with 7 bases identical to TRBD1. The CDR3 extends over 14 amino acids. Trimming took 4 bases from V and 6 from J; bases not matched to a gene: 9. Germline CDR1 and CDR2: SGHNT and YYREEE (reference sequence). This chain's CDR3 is CASSPGQLFSEAFF. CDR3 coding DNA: TGTGCCAGCAGCCCGGGACAGCTTTTTTCTGAAGCTTTCTTT.

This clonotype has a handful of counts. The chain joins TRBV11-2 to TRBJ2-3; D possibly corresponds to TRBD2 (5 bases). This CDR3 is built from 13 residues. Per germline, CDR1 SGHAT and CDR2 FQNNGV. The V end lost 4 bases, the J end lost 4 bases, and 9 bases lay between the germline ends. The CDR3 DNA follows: TGTGCCAGCAGCTATGACGGGGCAGATACGCAGTATTTT. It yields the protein CASSYDGADTQYF.

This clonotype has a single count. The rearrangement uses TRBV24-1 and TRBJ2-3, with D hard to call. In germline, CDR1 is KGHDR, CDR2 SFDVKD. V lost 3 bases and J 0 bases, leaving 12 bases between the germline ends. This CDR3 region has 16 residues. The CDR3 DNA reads TGTGCCACCAGTGATCCCCGCAGCCCAAGCACAGATACGCAGTATTTT. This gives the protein CATSDPRSPSTDTQYF.

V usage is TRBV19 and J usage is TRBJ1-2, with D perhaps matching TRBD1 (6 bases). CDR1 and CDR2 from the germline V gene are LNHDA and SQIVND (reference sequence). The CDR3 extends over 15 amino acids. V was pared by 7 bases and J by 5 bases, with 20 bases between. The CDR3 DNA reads TGTGCCAGTACCCCAGGGGACTCCCAGGGATATGGCTACACCTTC. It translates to CASTPGDSQGYGYTF.

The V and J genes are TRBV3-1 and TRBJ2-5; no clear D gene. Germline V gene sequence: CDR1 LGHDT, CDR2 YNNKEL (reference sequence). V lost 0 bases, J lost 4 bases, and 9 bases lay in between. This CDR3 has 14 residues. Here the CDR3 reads CASSQDELRETQYF. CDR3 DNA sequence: TGTGCCAGCAGCCAAGATGAGCTTCGAGAGACCCAGTACTTC.

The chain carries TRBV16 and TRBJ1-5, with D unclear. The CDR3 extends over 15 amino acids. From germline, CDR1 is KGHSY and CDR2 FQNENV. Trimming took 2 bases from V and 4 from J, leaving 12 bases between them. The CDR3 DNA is TGTGCCAGCAGCCAAGGACGGGTGAAGAATCAGCCCCAGCATTTT. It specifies CASSQGRVKNQPQHF.

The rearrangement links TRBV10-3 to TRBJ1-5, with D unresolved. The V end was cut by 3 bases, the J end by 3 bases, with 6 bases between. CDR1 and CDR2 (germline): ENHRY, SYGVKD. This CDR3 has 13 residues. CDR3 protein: CAISDTDNQPQHF. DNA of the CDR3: TGTGCCATCAGTGATACCGACAATCAGCCCCAGCATTTT.

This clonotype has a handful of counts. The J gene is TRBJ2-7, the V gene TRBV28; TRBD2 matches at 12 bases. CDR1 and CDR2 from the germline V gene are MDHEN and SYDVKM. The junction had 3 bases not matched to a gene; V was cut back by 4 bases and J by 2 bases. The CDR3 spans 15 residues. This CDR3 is CASSSGTSGPYEQYF. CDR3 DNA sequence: TGTGCCAGCAGTTCCGGGACTAGCGGGCCCTACGAGCAGTACTTC.

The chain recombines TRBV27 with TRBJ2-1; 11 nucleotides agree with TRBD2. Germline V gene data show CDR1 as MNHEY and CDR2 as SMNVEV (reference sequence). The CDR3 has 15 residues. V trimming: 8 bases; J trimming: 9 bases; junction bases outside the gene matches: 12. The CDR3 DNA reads TGTGCCAGCCGGGTACTAGCGGGAGAGGGAGGTGAGCAGTTCTTC. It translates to CASRVLAGEGGEQFF.

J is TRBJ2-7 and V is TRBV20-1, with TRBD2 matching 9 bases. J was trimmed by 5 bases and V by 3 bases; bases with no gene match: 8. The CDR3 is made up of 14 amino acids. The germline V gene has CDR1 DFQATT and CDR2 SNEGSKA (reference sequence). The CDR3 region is CSASESSGVNEQYF. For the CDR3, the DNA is TGCAGTGCTAGCGAGTCTAGCGGGGTCAACGAGCAGTACTTC.

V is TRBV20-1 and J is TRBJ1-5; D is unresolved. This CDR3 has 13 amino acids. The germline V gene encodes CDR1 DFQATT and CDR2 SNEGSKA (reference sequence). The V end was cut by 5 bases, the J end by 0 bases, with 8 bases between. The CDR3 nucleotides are TGCAGTGCTGAACCCGATAGCAATCAGCCCCAGCATTTT. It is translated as CSAEPDSNQPQHF.

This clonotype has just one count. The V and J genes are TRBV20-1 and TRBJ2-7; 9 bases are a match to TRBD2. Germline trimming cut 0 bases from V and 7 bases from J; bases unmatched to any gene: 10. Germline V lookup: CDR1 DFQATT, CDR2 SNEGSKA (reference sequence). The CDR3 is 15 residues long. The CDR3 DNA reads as TGCAGTGCTAGAGATGTGGCTAGCGGGAACCAAGAGCAGTACTTC. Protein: CSARDVASGNQEQYF.

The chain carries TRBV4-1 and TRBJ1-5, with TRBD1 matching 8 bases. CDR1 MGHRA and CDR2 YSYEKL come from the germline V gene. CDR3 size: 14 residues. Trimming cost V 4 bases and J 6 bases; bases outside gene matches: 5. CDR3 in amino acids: CASSPGQVSQPQHF. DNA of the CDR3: TGCGCCAGCAGCCCGGGACAGGTGTCTCAGCCCCAGCATTTT.

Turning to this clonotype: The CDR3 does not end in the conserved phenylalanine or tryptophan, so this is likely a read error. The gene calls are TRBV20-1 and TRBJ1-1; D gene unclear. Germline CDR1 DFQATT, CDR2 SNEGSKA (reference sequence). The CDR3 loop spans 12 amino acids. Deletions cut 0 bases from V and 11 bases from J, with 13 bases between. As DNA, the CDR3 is TGCAGTGCTAGAGATCTTGGCGTTCCGGCTTTCTCT. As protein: CSARDLGVPAFS.

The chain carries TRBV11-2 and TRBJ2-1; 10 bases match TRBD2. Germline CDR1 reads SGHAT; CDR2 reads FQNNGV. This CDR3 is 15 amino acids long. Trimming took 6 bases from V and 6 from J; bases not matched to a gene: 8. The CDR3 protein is CASRGIAGGRNEQFF. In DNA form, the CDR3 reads TGTGCCAGCAGGGGAATAGCGGGAGGTCGCAATGAGCAGTTCTTC.

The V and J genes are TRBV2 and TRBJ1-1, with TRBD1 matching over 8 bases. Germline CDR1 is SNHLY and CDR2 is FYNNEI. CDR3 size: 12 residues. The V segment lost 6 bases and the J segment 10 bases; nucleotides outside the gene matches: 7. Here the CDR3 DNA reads TGTGCCAGCAGGTTCCAGGGGGCCGGAGCTTTCTTT. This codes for CASRFQGAGAFF.

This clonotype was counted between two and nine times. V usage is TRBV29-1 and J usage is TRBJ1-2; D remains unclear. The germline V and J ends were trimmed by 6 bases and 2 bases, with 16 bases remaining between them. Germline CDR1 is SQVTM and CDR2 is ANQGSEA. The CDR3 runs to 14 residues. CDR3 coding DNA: TGCAGCGTGACCAAGGATAGGTTCAACTATGGCTACACCTTC. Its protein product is CSVTKDRFNYGYTF.

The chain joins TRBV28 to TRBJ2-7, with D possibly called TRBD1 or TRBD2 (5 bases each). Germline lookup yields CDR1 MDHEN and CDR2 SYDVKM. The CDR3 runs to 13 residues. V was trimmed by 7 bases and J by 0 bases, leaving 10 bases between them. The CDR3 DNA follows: TGTGCCAGCACCCGGGACCTCTCCTACGAGCAGTACTTC. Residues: CASTRDLSYEQYF.

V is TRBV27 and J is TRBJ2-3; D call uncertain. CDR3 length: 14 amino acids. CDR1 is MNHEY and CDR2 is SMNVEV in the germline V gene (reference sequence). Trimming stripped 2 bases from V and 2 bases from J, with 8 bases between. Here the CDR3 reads CASSLNRNTDTQYF. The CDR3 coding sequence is TGTGCCAGCAGTTTAAACAGAAACACAGATACGCAGTATTTT.

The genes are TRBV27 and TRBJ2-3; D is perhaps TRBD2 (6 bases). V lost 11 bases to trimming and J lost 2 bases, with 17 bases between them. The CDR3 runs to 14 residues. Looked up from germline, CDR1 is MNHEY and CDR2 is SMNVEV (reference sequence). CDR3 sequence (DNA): TGTGCCCCTATCTCGGGGGTCCACACAGATACGCAGTATTTT. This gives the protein CAPISGVHTDTQYF.

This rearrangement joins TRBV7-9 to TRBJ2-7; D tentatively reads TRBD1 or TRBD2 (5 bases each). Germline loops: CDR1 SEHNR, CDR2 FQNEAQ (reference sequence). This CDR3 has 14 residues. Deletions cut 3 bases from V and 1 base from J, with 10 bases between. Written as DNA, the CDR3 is TGTGCCAGCAGCTTCGAGTGGGGGTCCTACGAGCAGTACTTC. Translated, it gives CASSFEWGSYEQYF.

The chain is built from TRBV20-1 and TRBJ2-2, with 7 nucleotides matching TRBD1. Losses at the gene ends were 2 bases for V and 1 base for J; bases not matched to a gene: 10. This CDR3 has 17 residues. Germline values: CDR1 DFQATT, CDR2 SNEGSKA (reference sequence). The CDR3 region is CSARRHQDRWNTGELFF. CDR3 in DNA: TGCAGTGCTAGACGGCATCAGGACAGGTGGAACACCGGGGAGCTGTTTTTT.

CDR3 amino acids: CSANGRGNEQFF. The CDR3 nucleotides read TGCAGTGCTAATGGCAGGGGCAATGAGCAGTTCTTC. V is TRBV20-1 and J is TRBJ2-1, with D tentatively TRBD1 (6 bases). This CDR3 comprises 12 residues. V shed 4 bases and J shed 6 bases, with 10 bases lying between them. Germline V lookup: CDR1 DFQATT, CDR2 SNEGSKA (reference sequence).

For the CDR3, the DNA is TGTGCCACCAGCAGAGCTTCCGGGACAGGCACAGATACGCAGTATTTT. It translates to CATSRASGTGTDTQYF. V is TRBV15 and J is TRBJ2-3, with 7 bases matching TRBD1. Germline lookup yields CDR1 LNHNV and CDR2 YYDKDF (reference sequence). The V and J ends lost 1 base and 1 base, in that order; junction bases with no gene match: 5. The CDR3 sequence is 16 residues long.